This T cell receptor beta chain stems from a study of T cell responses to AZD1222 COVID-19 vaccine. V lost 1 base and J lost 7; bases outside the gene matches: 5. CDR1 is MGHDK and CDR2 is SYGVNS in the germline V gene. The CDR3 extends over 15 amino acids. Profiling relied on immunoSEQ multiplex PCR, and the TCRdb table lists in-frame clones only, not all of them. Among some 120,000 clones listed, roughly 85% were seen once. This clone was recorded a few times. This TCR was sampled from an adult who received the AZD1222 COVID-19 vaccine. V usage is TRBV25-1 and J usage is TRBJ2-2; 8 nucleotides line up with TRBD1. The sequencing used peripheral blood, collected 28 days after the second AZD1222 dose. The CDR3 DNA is TGTGCCAGCAGTGAATCAGGGGGCTGGGGCGGGGAGCTGTTTTTT. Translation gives CASSESGGWGGELFF.